The sequence of this T cell receptor (beta chain) was determined in a study of blood T cell repertoires in COVID-19. Turning to the study itself: Donors in the United States, Italy and Spain gave samples during acute or convalescent COVID-19.

All enrollees were about 18 to 100 years old and from 20 to 30 US areas. Only in-frame clones appear in the TCRdb table, and some are missing; sequencing was by immunoSEQ multiplex PCR. The sample has under 450,000 clones, roughly nine tenths seen once. V shed 5 bases, J shed 10 bases, and the junction held 12 bases outside the gene matches. Per the germline V gene, CDR1 is MNHNY and CDR2 is SVGAGI (reference sequence). CDR3 length: 16 amino acids. The V and J genes are TRBV6-6 and TRBJ1-6; 9 bases are a match to TRBD1. Sequenced material: PBMCs or T cells enriched from blood (not recorded which). The TCR originated in a woman in her thirties or forties who had been exposed to COVID-19. CDR3 protein: CASSTRDRDLRSPLHF. For the CDR3, the DNA is TGTGCCAGCAGTACCCGGGACAGGGACTTAAGGTCACCCCTCCACTTT.